This is a list of T cell receptor beta chains from one sample in a study of PD-L1 blockade in urothelial cancer. Clones were sequenced by immunoSEQ multiplex PCR, and TCRdb holds only the in-frame ones, with some missing. The table includes about 110,000 clones, over 75% detected once. Sequencing was performed on PBMCs, taken around atezolizumab (anti-PD-L1) treatment. All receptors come from a man aged 45 to 65 with urothelial cancer. Each CDR3 is given with its conserved first and last residue. A D gene is named only where the DNA matches it firmly. The size of a clone is reported for some rows only, either as once, few or many, or as a class for expanded clones.

CDR3 DNA: TGTGCCAGCAGCTTAAGTGGCAACACCGGGGAGCTGTTTTTT; CDR3 protein: CASSLSGNTGELFF; D gene: -; clone size: -; V gene: TRBV7-3; J gene: TRBJ2-2
CDR3 DNA: TGCGCCAGCAGACTCCGTGGAGGCGCCCTAGTTGCAACTAATGAAAAACTGTTTTTT; CDR3 protein: CASRLRGGALVATNEKLFF; D gene: -; clone size: -; V gene: TRBV5-1; J gene: TRBJ1-4
CDR3 DNA: TGCGCCAGCCGGACTGGGGCAGATACGCAGTATTTT; CDR3 protein: CASRTGADTQYF; D gene: -; clone size: -; V gene: TRBV10-2; J gene: TRBJ2-3
CDR3 DNA: TGTGCCAGCAGTTTTTCCGACAGGACTAACTATGGCTACACCTTC; CDR3 protein: CASSFSDRTNYGYTF; D gene: -; clone size: -; V gene: TRBV28; J gene: TRBJ1-2
CDR3 DNA: TGTGCCAGCAGCGTAGCGTCAGGTAACACCGGGGAGCTGTTTTTT; CDR3 protein: CASSVASGNTGELFF; D gene: -; clone size: -; V gene: TRBV9; J gene: TRBJ2-2
CDR3 DNA: TGTGCCAGCAGCCAAGTATCAGGAAGCCACACTGAAGCTTTCTTT; CDR3 protein: CASSQVSGSHTEAFF; D gene: -; clone size: -; V gene: TRBV14; J gene: TRBJ1-1
CDR3 DNA: TGTGCCAGCACCCGCCGGGGGGCTGTTGAAAAACTGTTTTTT; CDR3 protein: CASTRRGAVEKLFF; D gene: -; clone size: -; V gene: TRBV28; J gene: TRBJ1-4
CDR3 DNA: TGCGCCAGCGGGGCGGGAGGGGGCTACAATGAGCAGTTCTTC; CDR3 protein: CASGAGGGYNEQFF; D gene: TRBD2; clone size: -; V gene: TRBV5-1; J gene: TRBJ2-1
CDR3 DNA: TGTGCCAGCTTATGGCGGGAGGGCCAAAACAATGAGCAGTTCTTC; CDR3 protein: CASLWREGQNNEQFF; D gene: TRBD2; clone size: -; V gene: TRBV2; J gene: TRBJ2-1
CDR3 DNA: TGCGCCAGCAGTCCAGGGGGCGCGACTAATGAAAAACTGTTTTTT; CDR3 protein: CASSPGGATNEKLFF; D gene: TRBD1; clone size: once; V gene: TRBV5-1; J gene: TRBJ1-4
CDR3 DNA: TGTGCCACCAGGGTGAGCACGAACTATGGCTACACCTTC; CDR3 protein: CATRVSTNYGYTF; D gene: -; clone size: -; V gene: TRBV15; J gene: TRBJ1-2
CDR3 DNA: TGTGCCAGCAGTTACTCGATGACTAGCCGTAGGAATGAGCAGTTCTTC; CDR3 protein: CASSYSMTSRRNEQFF; D gene: TRBD2; clone size: -; V gene: TRBV6-5; J gene: TRBJ2-1
CDR3 DNA: TGCGCCAGCAGCTTGGAAGTCCAGGGGGCGAATTCACCCCTCCACTTT; CDR3 protein: CASSLEVQGANSPLHF; D gene: TRBD1; clone size: -; V gene: TRBV5-1; J gene: TRBJ1-6
CDR3 DNA: TGCGCCAGCACCCACGGGACAGGTCAAGAGACCCAGTACTTC; CDR3 protein: CASTHGTGQETQYF; D gene: TRBD1; clone size: -; V gene: TRBV5-1; J gene: TRBJ2-5
CDR3 DNA: TGTGCCAGCAGCTTGGCCACGAGCACCACTAGCACAGATACGCAGTATTTT; CDR3 protein: CASSLATSTTSTDTQYF; D gene: -; clone size: few; V gene: TRBV5-8; J gene: TRBJ2-3
CDR3 DNA: TGTGCCTGGAGGGGACAGGGGGCGCCTGCCAAAAACATTCAGTACTTC; CDR3 protein: CAWRGQGAPAKNIQYF; D gene: TRBD1; clone size: -; V gene: TRBV30; J gene: TRBJ2-4
CDR3 DNA: TGTGCCAGCAGCTTAAACTATCCTAAGTATGAGCAGTTCTTC; CDR3 protein: CASSLNYPKYEQFF; D gene: -; clone size: -; V gene: TRBV11-2; J gene: TRBJ2-1
CDR3 DNA: TGTGCCAGCAGCTTCCGGGGCGCGGGAGCGTACCAAGAGACCCAGTACTTC; CDR3 protein: CASSFRGAGAYQETQYF; D gene: TRBD2; clone size: -; V gene: TRBV7-2; J gene: TRBJ2-5
CDR3 DNA: TGCGCCAGCAGCCCCCCCGGGGTAGCGGGAGTGAGAGATACGCAGTATTTT; CDR3 protein: CASSPPGVAGVRDTQYF; D gene: TRBD2; clone size: once; V gene: TRBV4-1; J gene: TRBJ2-3
CDR3 DNA: TGTGCCAGCAGCCTTACAGGGCCTTCACCCCTCCACTTT; CDR3 protein: CASSLTGPSPLHF; D gene: -; clone size: -; V gene: TRBV14; J gene: TRBJ1-6
CDR3 DNA: TGTGCCAGCAGCTCCCCCCTAGCGAGCTCCTACAATGAGCAGTTCTTC; CDR3 protein: CASSSPLASSYNEQFF; D gene: -; clone size: -; V gene: TRBV7-8; J gene: TRBJ2-1
CDR3 DNA: TGTGCCAGCAGTTTCGAGGGACAGGGCTACACTGAAGCTTTCTTT; CDR3 protein: CASSFEGQGYTEAFF; D gene: TRBD1; clone size: -; V gene: TRBV6-5; J gene: TRBJ1-1